This T cell receptor beta chain stems from a study of control samples from healthy donors and cancer patients (dated by TCRdb to 2020 to 2022). Library preparation employed the immunoSEQ multiplex PCR assay. Here the immuneACCESS table is served through TCRdb, limited to in-frame sequences with V and J called. Missing clones are a known gap in these copies; in checked studies unresolved V genes cover under half, and the rest lacks a known reason. For this sample the table gives 70,000 to 100,000 clones, of which roughly 91% were detected only once. Around 17% of the sample goes to the ten largest clones. According to the germline V gene, CDR1 reads SQVTM and CDR2 reads ANQGSEA. V was cut back by 6 bases and J by 4 bases, leaving a gap of 10 bases between them. The CDR3, cysteine through phenylalanine, is 11 amino acids long. Only the CDR3 part of the read is kept: 33 bases, read in frame from the first base.

About this clone: Its antigen remains unidentified. No much larger clone exists at a distance of one base, and base qualities are not known.

The rearrangement joined TRBV29-1 to TRBJ2-7; matching of 6 bases hints at TRBD2 as the D gene. The receptor was isolated from a man aged 45-60 years in good health. Input material: blood. CDR3 reads: CSVGGSYEQYF. In nucleotides, the sequence is TGCAGCGTCGGAGGGAGTTACGAGCAGTACTTC.